A selection of T cell receptor beta chains follows, all from one sample in a study of blood T cell repertoires in COVID-19. Profiled with immunoSEQ multiplex PCR; TCRdb holds only in-frame clones, not every one. The top ten clones hold 35% to 50% of a sample with about 44,000 clones, around 80% of them seen once. Sequencing was done on a sample of peripheral blood. The receptors stem from a human donor in a cohort sampled during active COVID-19. CDR3s include the opening cysteine and the closing phenylalanine or tryptophan. Part of the rows lack a size; the others show once, few, many or a class for expanded clones.

j_gene,v_gene,abundance,len,CDR3aa
TRBJ2-2,TRBV7-8,few,16,CASSLRRTANTGELFF
TRBJ1-3,TRBV3-1/TRBV3-2,.,14,CASARGQSGNTIYF
TRBJ1-2,TRBV4-2,.,16,CASSHRTAGANYGYTF
TRBJ2-3,TRBV5-1,.,13,CACGTGGGDTQYF
TRBJ1-1,TRBV29-1,.,12,CSVRHANTEAFF
TRBJ2-5,TRBV4-2,.,15,CASSQDPGAQETQYF
TRBJ2-2,TRBV29-1,few,15,CSVEVLTVNTGELFF
TRBJ2-2,TRBV10-3,.,12,CAISRNTGELFF
TRBJ2-3,TRBV19,many,15,CASRTGGVSTDTQYF
TRBJ1-3,TRBV18,.,15,CASSVSTGSGNTIYF
TRBJ2-3,TRBV7-2,.,14,CASSSVAGSDTQYF
TRBJ1-3,TRBV7-6,many,17,CASSLGASRGAGNTIYF
TRBJ2-2,TRBV9,.,13,CASSSRFTGELFF
TRBJ1-4,TRBV2,.,14,CASTLDRINEKLFF
TRBJ1-1,TRBV15,.,15,CATSRFRGQGVEAFF
TRBJ1-1,TRBV3-1/TRBV3-2,.,11,CASSPETEAFF
TRBJ2-7,TRBV6-2/TRBV6-3,.,13,CAITPGRSYEQYF
TRBJ1-2,TRBV6-5,.,13,CASIPTGVGGYTF
TRBJ2-3,TRBV29-1,.,15,CSAQTGLLSTDTQYF
TRBJ1-6,TRBV30,.,13,CAWRGQVNSPLHF
TRBJ2-1,TRBV12-5,.,18,CASGWGGGANLRYNEQFF
TRBJ1-2,TRBV28,.,12,CASTSTGNGYTF
TRBJ2-7,TRBV5-6,.,15,CASSAPGTGPYEQYF
TRBJ1-2,TRBV5-1,.,16,CASSPPRTGAENGYTF
TRBJ2-5,TRBV4-1,once,18,CASSQMFPAGGPVETQYF
TRBJ2-5,TRBV5-1,.,14,CASSQGRGRETQYF
TRBJ1-1,TRBV11-2,.,15,CASRTWDRVNTEAFF
TRBJ1-2,TRBV4-1,.,15,CASSLTGRSNYGYTF
TRBJ1-6,TRBV7-6,.,14,CASSSSGANSPLHF
TRBJ1-3,TRBV10-3,.,14,CAIRSTDPGNTIYF
TRBJ2-7,TRBV12-3/TRBV12-4,.,13,CASRDGTGYEQYF
TRBJ1-1,TRBV11-2,.,14,CASSPRTGYTEAFF
TRBJ1-5,TRBV5-5,.,18,CASSSGTGGVGGNQPQHF
TRBJ2-1,TRBV27,.,15,CASSSLAGGRGEQFF
TRBJ1-2,TRBV4-2,.,13,CASSPPGNYGYTF
TRBJ2-1,TRBV11-1,.,15,CASSYPGQGYNEQFF